The count of the clone carrying this T cell receptor (beta chain) is one. The sample comes from a study of blood T cell repertoires in COVID-19. Looking at the study overall: Sources were T cells, B-cell-depleted T cells, or PBMCs; the material itself was cDNA or gDNA.

V shed 5 bases, J shed 5 bases, and the junction held 4 bases outside the gene matches. Germline V gene lookup returns CDR1 SNHLY and CDR2 FYNNEI. CDR3 size: 15 residues. In the authors' workflow: Quantification of nucleated cells was approximated via reference gene primer amplification. Method: immunoSEQ multiplex PCR; TCRdb's copy keeps in-frame clones and lacks some. That table supplies the V and J calls and clone size; D and trimming were determined from the DNA. The repertoire has 100,000 to 120,000 clones, roughly 85% of them found once; the top ten carry 4.5% to 5%. The chain joins TRBV2 to TRBJ2-3, with 13 nucleotides matching TRBD2. Sequenced input: peripheral blood. The sequence derives from a human donor in a cohort sampled during active COVID-19. CDR3 nucleotide sequence: TGTGCCAGCAGTCCCCGGACTAGCGGGGGAGATACGCAGTATTTT. This sequence encodes CASSPRTSGGDTQYF.